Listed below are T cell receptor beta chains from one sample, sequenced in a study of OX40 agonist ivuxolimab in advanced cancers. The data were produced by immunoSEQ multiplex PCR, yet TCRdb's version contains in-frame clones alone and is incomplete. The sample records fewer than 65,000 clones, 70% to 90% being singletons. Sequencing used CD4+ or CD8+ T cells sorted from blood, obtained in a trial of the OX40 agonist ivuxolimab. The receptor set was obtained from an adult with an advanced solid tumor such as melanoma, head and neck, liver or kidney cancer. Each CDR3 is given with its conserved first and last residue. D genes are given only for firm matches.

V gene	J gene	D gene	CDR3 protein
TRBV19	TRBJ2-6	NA	CASSTPGAGANVLTF
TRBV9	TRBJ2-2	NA	CASTSGLSNTGELFF
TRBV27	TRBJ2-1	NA	CASKPIGGGSSYNEQFF
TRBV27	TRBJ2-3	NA	CASSPSTDTQYF
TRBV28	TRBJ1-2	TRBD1	CASFYSGTGNYGYTF
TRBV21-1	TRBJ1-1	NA	CASSSGTANTEAFF
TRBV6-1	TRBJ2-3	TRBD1	CASLDRGLTDTQYF
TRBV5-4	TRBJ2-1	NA	CASSLVLGSYNEQFF
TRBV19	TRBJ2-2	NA	CASTSGLNTGELFF
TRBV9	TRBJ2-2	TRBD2	CASSVTSGRGNTGELFF
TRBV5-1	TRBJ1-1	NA	CASSSGNMNTEAFF
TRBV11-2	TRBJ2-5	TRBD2	CASSLVAAGGQETQYF
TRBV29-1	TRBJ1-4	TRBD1	CSGRDSINEKLFF
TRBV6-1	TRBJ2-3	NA	CASSSSLAFSDTQYF
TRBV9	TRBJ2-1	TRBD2	CASSVVGTSGNEQFF
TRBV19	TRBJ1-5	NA	CASSTGGNQPQHF
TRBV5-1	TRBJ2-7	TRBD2	CASSSIMGLGSSEQYF
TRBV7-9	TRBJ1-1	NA	CASSPGTAGNTEAFF
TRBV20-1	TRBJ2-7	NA	CSAMNVYEQYF
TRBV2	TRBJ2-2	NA	CASRYTGELFF
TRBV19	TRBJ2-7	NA	CASTEGYEQYF
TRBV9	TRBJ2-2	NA	CASSWGNGANTGELFF
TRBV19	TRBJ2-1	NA	CASGAWEANNEQFF
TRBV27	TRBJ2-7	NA	CASSPGVGEQYF
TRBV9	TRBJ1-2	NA	CASSQGREGYTF
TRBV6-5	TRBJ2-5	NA	CASSSRQTQYF
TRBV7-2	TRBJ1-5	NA	CASSLVWGEGQPQHF
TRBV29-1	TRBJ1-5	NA	CSVEEGGGQPQHF